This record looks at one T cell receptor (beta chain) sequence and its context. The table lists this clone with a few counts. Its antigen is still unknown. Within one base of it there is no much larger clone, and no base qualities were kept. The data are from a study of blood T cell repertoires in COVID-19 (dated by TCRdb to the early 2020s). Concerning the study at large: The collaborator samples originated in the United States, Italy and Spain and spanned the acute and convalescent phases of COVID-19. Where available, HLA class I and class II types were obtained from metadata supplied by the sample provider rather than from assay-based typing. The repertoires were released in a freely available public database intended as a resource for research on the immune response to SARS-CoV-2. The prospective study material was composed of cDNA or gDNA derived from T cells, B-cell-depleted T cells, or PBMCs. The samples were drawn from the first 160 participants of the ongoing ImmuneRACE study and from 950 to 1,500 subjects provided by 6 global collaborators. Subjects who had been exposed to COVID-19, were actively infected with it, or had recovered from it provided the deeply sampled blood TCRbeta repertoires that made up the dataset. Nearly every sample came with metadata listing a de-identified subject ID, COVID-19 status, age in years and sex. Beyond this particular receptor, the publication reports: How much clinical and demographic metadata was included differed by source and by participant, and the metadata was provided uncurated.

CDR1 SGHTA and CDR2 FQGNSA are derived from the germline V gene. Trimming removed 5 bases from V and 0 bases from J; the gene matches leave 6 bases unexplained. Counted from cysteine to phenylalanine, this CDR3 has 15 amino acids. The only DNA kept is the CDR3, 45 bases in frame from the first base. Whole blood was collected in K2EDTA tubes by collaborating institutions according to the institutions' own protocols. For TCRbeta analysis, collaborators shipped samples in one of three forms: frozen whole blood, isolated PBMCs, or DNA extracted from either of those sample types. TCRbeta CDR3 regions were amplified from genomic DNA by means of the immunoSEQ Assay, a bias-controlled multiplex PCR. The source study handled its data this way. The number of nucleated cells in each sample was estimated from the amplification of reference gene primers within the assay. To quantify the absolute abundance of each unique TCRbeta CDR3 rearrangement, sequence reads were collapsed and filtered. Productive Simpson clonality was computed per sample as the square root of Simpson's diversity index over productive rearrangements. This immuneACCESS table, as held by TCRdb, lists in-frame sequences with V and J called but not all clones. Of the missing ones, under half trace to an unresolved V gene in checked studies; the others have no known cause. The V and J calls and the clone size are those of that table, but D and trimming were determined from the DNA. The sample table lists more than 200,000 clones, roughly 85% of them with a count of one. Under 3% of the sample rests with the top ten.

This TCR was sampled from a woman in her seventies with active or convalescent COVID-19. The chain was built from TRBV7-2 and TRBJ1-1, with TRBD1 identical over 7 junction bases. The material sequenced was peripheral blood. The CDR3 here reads CASSPQQGVNTEAFF. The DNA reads TGTGCCAGCAGCCCCCAGCAGGGGGTGAACACTGAAGCTTTCTTT.